The 24 T cell receptor beta chains presented below share a single source sample, sequenced in a study of CD8+CD57+ T cells in acquired aplastic anemia. Genomic DNA, the template, was used for profiling of the TCR beta VDJ and CDR3. TCRdb passed the reads through MiXCR, listing each CDR3 protein once. The sample yields about 200,000 distinct CDR3 sequences, about half seen once. Patients selected for sequencing had displayed CD8+CD57+ cell expansion by flow cytometry. Sequenced: sorted CD4+, CD8+, or CD8+CD57+ T cells (not recorded which) from PBMCs. The receptors shown here come from a human donor with aplastic anemia.

CDR3 DNA sequence: TGTGCCGCCTGCCCTTCGACAGGGAACACTGAAGCTTTCTTT. Translating gives CAACPSTGNTEAFF. The gene calls are TRBV10-3 and TRBJ1-1; maybe TRBD1 (6 bases). The V gene lost 11 bases and the J gene lost 1 base, with 17 bases spanning the gap. The CDR3 is 14 amino acids. In germline, CDR1 is ENHRY, CDR2 SYGVKD.

The sample holds many counts of this clonotype. This rearrangement joins TRBV12-3 or TRBV12-4 to TRBJ2-1, with TRBD1 matching 7 bases. Germline trimming cut 3 bases from V and 8 bases from J; bases unmatched to any gene: 1. There are 12 residues in the CDR3. The CDR3 loop reads CASSLTGYEQFF. The CDR3 DNA is TGTGCCAGCAGTTTGACAGGGTATGAGCAGTTCTTC.

The chain links TRBV19 to TRBJ2-7; possibly TRBD1 for D (8 bases). From germline, CDR1 is LNHDA and CDR2 SQIVND (reference sequence). Trimming took off 5 bases at V and 2 bases at J, with 16 bases between the two ends. The CDR3 length is 15 residues. In nucleotides, the CDR3 is TGTGCCAGTAGTCAACAGGGGGGGGCGCCCTACGAGCAGTACTTC. Encoded protein: CASSQQGGAPYEQYF.

The chain has TRBV30 and TRBJ1-5; no clear D. Between the trimmed V and J ends, which lost 4 bases and 4 bases, there was a span of 11 bases. The CDR3 has 13 amino acids. Germline CDR1 and CDR2: GTSNPN and SVGIG (reference sequence). The CDR3 DNA reads as TGTGCCTGGACCCCAGTAGGGAATCAGCCCCAGCATTTT. It translates to CAWTPVGNQPQHF.

The chain carries TRBV5-1 and TRBJ2-7; 7 bases are a match to TRBD1. Germline loops: CDR1 SGHRS, CDR2 YFSETQ. This CDR3 spans 15 amino acids. J lost 3 bases, V lost 5 bases, and 11 bases had no gene match. CDR3 sequence (DNA): TGCGCCAGCAGTCCCGTGGGACAGCGAGTCTACGAGCAGTACTTC. Translation: CASSPVGQRVYEQYF.

This clonotype was observed many times. The genes are TRBV7-2 and TRBJ2-1; D is ambiguous. V lost 4 bases and J 0 bases, leaving 10 bases between the germline ends. The CDR3 extends over 15 amino acids. Germline CDR1 SGHTA, CDR2 FQGNSA. This CDR3 is CASSSSPSSYNEQFF. CDR3 nucleotide sequence: TGTGCCAGCAGCTCGTCCCCTAGCTCCTACAATGAGCAGTTCTTC.

This sequence joins TRBV2 and TRBJ1-2, with 8 bases identical to TRBD1. The germline V gene encodes CDR1 SNHLY and CDR2 FYNNEI. The CDR3 loop spans 16 amino acids. J was trimmed by 4 bases and V by 8 bases; bases with no gene match: 15. The CDR3 reads CASFDRQGAVSYGYTF. Written as DNA, the CDR3 is TGTGCCAGCTTTGACCGCCAGGGGGCGGTAAGCTATGGCTACACCTTC.

This clonotype occurred many times. The V call is TRBV12-3 or TRBV12-4, the J call TRBJ2-2; D remains unclear. Trimming stripped 3 bases from V and 3 bases from J, with 2 bases between. The CDR3 consists of 12 residues. In DNA form, the CDR3 reads TGTGCCAGCAGTTTTGACACCGGGGAGCTGTTTTTT. Protein: CASSFDTGELFF.

V gene TRBV2 combines with J gene TRBJ1-2; TRBD1 might be the D (5 bases). The CDR3 totals 14 residues. With 4 bases removed from V and 1 base from J, the gap between germline ends came to 10 bases. In germline, CDR1 is SNHLY, CDR2 FYNNEI. The CDR3 region has the DNA TGTGCCAGCAGTGTGGGGGTGCTTAACTATGGCTACACCTTC. It specifies CASSVGVLNYGYTF.

J is TRBJ1-5 and V is TRBV10-3, with 10 positions matching TRBD1. The CDR3 has 16 residues. V shed 0 bases and J 5 bases; nucleotides not matched to a gene: 4. Germline V gene lookup returns CDR1 ENHRY and CDR2 SYGVKD. The DNA of the CDR3 is TGTGCCATCAGTGAGTCGGGACAGGGGTGGTATCAGCCCCAGCATTTT. Translation gives CAISESGQGWYQPQHF.

This chain uses TRBV7-9 with TRBJ2-1; 7 bases align to TRBD1. CDR3 length: 13 amino acids. The J segment lost 6 bases and the V segment lost 5 bases, leaving 4 bases of the junction unmatched. Germline V gene sequence: CDR1 SEHNR, CDR2 FQNEAQ (reference sequence). The CDR3 nucleotides read TGTGCCAGCAGCCCCGCAGGGGGCAATGAGCAGTTCTTC. It encodes CASSPAGGNEQFF.

This clonotype was recorded many times. The J gene is TRBJ1-4, the V gene TRBV12-3 or TRBV12-4, with unresolved D. V was shortened by 1 base and J by 5 bases, with 11 bases between the two germline ends. The CDR3 loop spans 15 amino acids. The CDR3 DNA reads as TGTGCCAGCAGTTTAGACGGAGCCTTAAATGAAAAACTGTTTTTT. This translates into CASSLDGALNEKLFF.

Comment on this clonotype: Just one base apart from a much larger clone, this may be a read error. Without the conserved terminal phenylalanine or tryptophan, this CDR3 likely stems from a read error. The V gene is TRBV7-2, the J gene TRBJ2-3, with no clear D. Germline V gives CDR1 SGHTA, CDR2 FQGNSA. The V end lost 5 bases, the J end lost 3 bases, and 9 bases lay between the germline ends. The CDR3 loop spans 13 amino acids. CDR3 sequence reads: CASSPGRTDTQYS. The CDR3 DNA sequence: TGTGCCAGCAGCCCGGGCCGGACAGATACGCAGTATTCT.

The CDR3 DNA reads TGTGCCAGCAGTCGGACTAGCGGGGGGGCTGGAGATACGCAGTATTTT. Translation gives CASSRTSGGAGDTQYF. The rearrangement joins TRBV2 to TRBJ2-3; TRBD2 agrees at 15 bases. Germline loops: CDR1 SNHLY, CDR2 FYNNEI. The CDR3 has 16 amino acids. Trimming cost V 5 bases and J 5 bases; bases outside gene matches: 5.

This clonotype is a singleton in its sample. The chain is built from TRBV2 and TRBJ2-7; D is ambiguous. With the DNA end fitting TRBJ2-5 better, the J assignment may be wrong. Looked up from germline, CDR1 is SNHLY and CDR2 is FYNNEI. The CDR3 extends over 12 amino acids. The CDR3 loop reads CASSEVWETQYF. As DNA, the CDR3 is TGTGCCAGCAGTGAGGTATGGGAGACCCAGTACTTC.

V gene TRBV20-1 combines with J gene TRBJ2-7; TRBD1 agrees at 12 bases. This CDR3 is 16 amino acids long. Germline V CDR1 and CDR2: DFQATT, SNEGSKA (reference sequence). Germline trimming cut 6 bases from V and 2 bases from J; bases unmatched to any gene: 11. The CDR3 loop is CSASSPGTGGPYEQYF. The CDR3 DNA reads as TGCAGTGCCAGCAGCCCTGGGACAGGGGGCCCCTACGAGCAGTACTTC.

The chain combines TRBV6-1 with TRBJ2-1; 13 positions agree with TRBD2. Germline CDR1 is MNHNS and CDR2 is SASEGT. V gave up 8 bases and J gave up 4 bases; unmatched junction bases: 2. This CDR3 region has 14 residues. The CDR3: CASGLAGDYNEQFF. The CDR3 DNA reads as TGTGCCAGCGGACTAGCGGGGGATTACAATGAGCAGTTCTTC.

Of note for this clonotype: Germline and junction disagree at one end, which may indicate a read error. The chain employs TRBV7-3 and TRBJ2-1, with TRBD2 matching over 9 bases. This CDR3 is 15 amino acids long. Germline CDR1 reads SGHTA; CDR2 reads FQGTGA. The CDR3 DNA follows: TGTGCCAGCAGCTTAGGGCTAGCGGGGCGCGATGAGCGGTTCTTC. This gives the protein CASSLGLAGRDERFF.

The chain combines TRBV6-6 with TRBJ2-2, with 8 bases lining up with TRBD1. Losses at the gene ends were 4 bases for V and 6 bases for J; bases not matched to a gene: 16. Germline assignment: CDR1 MNHNY and CDR2 SVGAGI (reference sequence). The CDR3 is 18 residues long. CDR3 loop: CASSWAPIRDRRSGELFF. The CDR3 region has the DNA TGTGCCAGCAGTTGGGCCCCAATCCGGGACAGGCGGTCCGGGGAGCTGTTTTTT.

This sequence joins TRBV6-6 and TRBJ1-6; TRBD1 matches 9 bases. The CDR3 extends over 15 amino acids. Germline V CDR1 and CDR2: MNHNY, SVGAGI (reference sequence). Losses at the gene ends were 5 bases for V and 5 bases for J; bases not matched to a gene: 4. The CDR3 region is CASSLQGADNSPLHF. The CDR3 coding sequence is TGTGCCAGCAGTCTACAGGGGGCGGATAATTCACCCCTCCACTTT.

The chain has TRBV19 and TRBJ1-6; TRBD1 is a possible D gene (5 bases). Germline loops: CDR1 LNHDA, CDR2 SQIVND (reference sequence). Trimming pared 2 bases from V and 11 bases from J, leaving 13 bases between. The CDR3 spans 14 residues. The CDR3 bases are TGTGCCAGTAGTATACAGGGCGGTGATGCACCCCTCCACTTT. Residues: CASSIQGGDAPLHF.

The V gene is TRBV2, the J gene TRBJ1-1; D is uncertain. V was pared by 10 bases and J by 10 bases, with 25 bases between. CDR3 size: 14 residues. CDR1 is SNHLY and CDR2 is FYNNEI in the germline V gene. The CDR3 spells CATSRVAGRVGAFF. The CDR3 DNA follows: TGTGCCACCAGCAGAGTAGCGGGGAGGGTGGGAGCTTTCTTT.

In the case of this clonotype: Without the conserved terminal phenylalanine or tryptophan, this CDR3 likely stems from a read error. The chain carries TRBV6-1 and TRBJ2-5; D remains ambiguous. Trimming removed 8 bases from V and 4 bases from J, with 2 bases in between. The CDR3 sequence is 9 residues long. Germline assignment: CDR1 MNHNS and CDR2 SASEGT. CDR3 loop: CASGETQYL. In DNA, the CDR3 is TGTGCCAGCGGAGAGACCCAGTACCTC.

This rearrangement joins TRBV15 to TRBJ1-1; D possibly corresponds to TRBD1 (5 bases). The CDR3 length is 17 residues. Germline CDR1 reads LNHNV; CDR2 reads YYDKDF (reference sequence). V was pared by 3 bases and J by 4 bases, with 21 bases between. This CDR3 is CATSSLAGIGTLTEAFF. The DNA for the CDR3 is TGTGCCACCAGCAGTTTAGCGGGGATAGGGACTCTCACTGAAGCTTTCTTT.